These T cell receptor beta chains were read from a single sample in a study of breast tumors, draining lymph nodes, adjacent tissues. MiXCR was run by TCRdb on the multiplex PCR reads, yielding one entry per CDR3 protein. The profile shows approximately 180,000 distinct CDR3 sequences, around 33% of them singletons. The material sequenced was axillary lymph node tissue. The receptor source for this set is a female donor with breast cancer. Some clones in this sample may be carry-over from other donors' samples. Each CDR3 is given with its conserved first and last residue. Each record gives: CDR3 protein, CDR3 DNA, D gene, V gene, J gene, clone size. D genes are given only for firm matches. Expanded clones are given a class, and other clones once, few, many or no size at all.

CASSLVGYNEQFF	TGTGCCAGCAGCTTGGTGGGGTACAATGAGCAGTTCTTC	NA	TRBV5-4	TRBJ2-1	many
CASSAIGGRGEAFF	TGTGCCAGCAGCGCCATTGGGGGAAGGGGTGAAGCTTTCTTT	NA	TRBV11-2	TRBJ1-1	NA
CGSTRGGYNSPLHF	TGTGGGTCGACTCGGGGGGGATATAATTCACCCCTCCACTTT	NA	TRBV28	TRBJ1-6	NA
CASSLITSGRSEQYF	TGTGCCAGCAGCTTGATTACTAGCGGGAGAAGTGAGCAGTACTTC	TRBD2	TRBV5-6	TRBJ2-7	once
CASSALGGNTIYF	TGTGCCAGCAGTGCCCTCGGGGGAAACACCATATATTTT	NA	TRBV6-2/TRBV6-3	TRBJ1-3	many
CASRTRDNEKLFF	TGTGCCAGCCGAACTCGGGATAATGAAAAACTGTTTTTT	NA	TRBV18	TRBJ1-4	many
CASSIMDSDGGELFF	TGTGCCAGTAGCATAATGGACAGCGATGGCGGGGAGCTGTTTTTT	NA	TRBV19	TRBJ2-2	many
CASSLTGNSYEQYF	TGTGCCAGCAGTCTGACAGGGAACTCCTACGAGCAGTACTTC	TRBD1	TRBV28	TRBJ2-7	few
CASSLGITGPVGEQYF	TGTGCCAGCAGCTTAGGCATTACGGGGCCGGTTGGCGAGCAGTACTTC	NA	TRBV13	TRBJ2-7	many
CASSESVLAGREQYF	TGCGCCAGCAGTGAGTCGGTATTAGCGGGACGGGAGCAGTACTTC	TRBD2	TRBV10-2	TRBJ2-7	many
CASSPGQGQPSYNSPLHF	TGCGCCAGCAGCCCGGGACAGGGGCAACCCTCCTATAATTCACCCCTCCACTTT	TRBD1	TRBV5-5	TRBJ1-6	NA
CASSEDSPLHF	TGTGCCAGCAGTGAAGACTCACCCCTCCACTTT	NA	TRBV6-1	TRBJ1-6	NA
CASSLGGFQETQYF	TGCGCCAGCAGCTTGGGAGGGTTCCAAGAGACCCAGTACTTC	NA	TRBV5-1	TRBJ2-5	many
CSVPSGTYTGNEQFF	TGCAGCGTTCCCTCCGGAACCTATACAGGGAATGAGCAGTTCTTC	NA	TRBV29-1	TRBJ2-1	NA
CATSSGTSGGEETQYF	TGTGCCACCAGCTCAGGGACTAGCGGGGGGGAAGAGACCCAGTACTTC	TRBD2	TRBV15	TRBJ2-5	many
CASSFRGGGYTF	TGTGCCAGCAGTTTCAGGGGAGGCGGCTACACCTTC	NA	TRBV27	TRBJ1-2	many
CASSLPGGETQYF	TGTGCCAGCAGCTTACCGGGAGGGGAGACCCAGTACTTC	TRBD2	TRBV7-9	TRBJ2-5	many
CASSISRKRYNEQFF	TGTGCCAGTAGTATCTCGCGGAAGCGATACAATGAGCAGTTCTTC	NA	TRBV19	TRBJ2-1	NA
CASSLGTMTESTDTQYF	TGCGCCAGCAGCTTGGGTACCATGACTGAAAGCACAGATACGCAGTATTTT	NA	TRBV5-1	TRBJ2-3	NA
CASSTGTVEQYF	TGCGCCAGCAGCACCGGGACAGTCGAGCAGTACTTC	TRBD1	TRBV5-1	TRBJ2-7	NA
CASSVVYGSPLHF	TGTGCCAGCAGCGTAGTGTACGGTTCACCCCTCCACTTT	NA	TRBV9	TRBJ1-6	many
CASRRRAGASYEQYF	TGTGCCAGCAGGCGGAGGGCAGGTGCCTCCTACGAGCAGTACTTC	NA	TRBV28	TRBJ2-7	NA
CASSRTPYNEQFF	TGCGCCAGCAGCCGCACACCATACAATGAGCAGTTCTTC	NA	TRBV5-1	TRBJ2-1	many
CASSSLGHDYEQYF	TGTGCCAGCAGTTCCCTTGGACACGACTACGAGCAGTACTTC	NA	TRBV12-3/TRBV12-4	TRBJ2-7	NA
CASSVGQSNQPQHF	TGTGCCAGCAGCGTAGGGCAGAGCAATCAGCCCCAGCATTTT	NA	TRBV9	TRBJ1-5	many
CASSFRPGPYNEQLF	TGTGCCAGCAGCTTTCGACCGGGACCCTACAATGAGCAGCTCTTC	NA	TRBV9	TRBJ2-1	many
CAREVEETQYF	TGTGCTAGGGAGGTCGAAGAGACCCAGTACTTC	NA	TRBV13	TRBJ2-5	NA
CASSAGAGRVNEKLFF	TGTGCCAGCAGCGCGGGGGCGGGCAGAGTAAATGAAAAACTGTTTTTT	NA	TRBV9	TRBJ1-4	NA
CASSVGQTYEQYF	TGTGCCAGTAGTGTTGGACAGACCTACGAGCAGTACTTC	NA	TRBV19	TRBJ2-7	many
CASSLWTPSSGNTIYF	TGTGCCAGCAGTTTATGGACACCCAGCTCTGGAAACACCATATATTTT	NA	TRBV28	TRBJ1-3	NA
CASSPSGTGVYGYTF	TGTGCCAGCAGCCCGTCTGGGACAGGGGTCTATGGCTACACCTTC	TRBD1	TRBV7-8	TRBJ1-2	NA
CSGGQGEKLFF	TGCAGCGGAGGACAGGGCGAAAAACTGTTTTTT	TRBD1	TRBV29-1	TRBJ1-4	NA
CASSLGDRRSNTGELFF	TGCGCCAGCAGCTTGGGAGACAGGAGGTCGAACACCGGGGAGCTGTTTTTT	NA	TRBV5-1	TRBJ2-2	many
CSASMGAAGELFF	TGCAGTGCTAGTATGGGGGCGGCCGGGGAGCTGTTTTTT	NA	TRBV20-1	TRBJ2-2	many
CASSLEILAGGVEQFF	TGTGCCAGCAGCTTGGAAATACTAGCGGGAGGTGTTGAGCAGTTCTTC	TRBD2	TRBV5-6	TRBJ2-1	once
CASSKTGVKDTQYF	TGTGCCAGCAGCAAAACTGGGGTTAAAGATACGCAGTATTTT	NA	TRBV28	TRBJ2-3	many
CAFSPDSLNSPLHF	TGTGCCTTTTCCCCGGACAGCTTAAATTCACCCCTCCACTTT	NA	TRBV30	TRBJ1-6	many
CASSIPTATGTEAFF	TGTGCCAGCAGCATACCGACAGCGACGGGGACTGAAGCTTTCTTT	NA	TRBV7-8	TRBJ1-1	NA
CATRKQGVGEQFF	TGTGCCACCAGAAAACAGGGGGTTGGTGAGCAGTTCTTC	TRBD1	TRBV15	TRBJ2-1	many
CASSEVWGQSEQFF	TGTGCCAGCAGTGAAGTGTGGGGCCAATCTGAGCAGTTCTTC	NA	TRBV2	TRBJ2-1	many
CASSMGQSYQPQYF	TGTGCCAGTAGTATGGGACAGTCTTATCAGCCCCAGTACTTC	TRBD1	TRBV19	TRBJ2-7	NA
CSARAILAGSTDTQYF	TGCAGTGCTAGAGCGATTTTAGCGGGAAGCACAGATACGCAGTATTTT	TRBD2	TRBV20-1	TRBJ2-3	medium-sized
CASSRQLNTEAFF	TGTGCCAGCAGCAGACAGCTGAACACTGAAGCTTTCTTT	NA	TRBV7-6	TRBJ1-1	many
CASSKSRTGITGELFF	TGTGCCAGCAGCAAAAGCCGGACAGGGATCACCGGGGAGCTGTTTTTT	TRBD1	TRBV7-9	TRBJ2-2	many
CASSGAALGTQYF	TGTGCCAGCAGTGGAGCAGCCTTGGGGACCCAGTACTTC	NA	TRBV6-5	TRBJ2-5	many
CASSLDVSYEQYF	TGTGCCAGCAGCTTGGACGTTTCCTACGAGCAGTACTTC	NA	TRBV5-5	TRBJ2-7	many
CASSTDRVGYTF	TGTGCCAGCAGCACCGACAGGGTTGGCTACACCTTC	TRBD1	TRBV7-9	TRBJ1-2	many
CASRLVPGYNEQFF	TGTGCCAGTCGTTTAGTCCCAGGTTACAATGAGCAGTTCTTC	NA	TRBV6-1	TRBJ2-1	NA
CASSLGAGVSEQYF	TGTGCCAGCAGCTTGGGTGCAGGGGTCTCCGAGCAGTACTTC	NA	TRBV5-6	TRBJ2-7	many
CASSMLGQGTDTQYF	TGTGCCAGTAGTATGTTAGGACAGGGCACAGATACGCAGTATTTT	TRBD1	TRBV19	TRBJ2-3	many